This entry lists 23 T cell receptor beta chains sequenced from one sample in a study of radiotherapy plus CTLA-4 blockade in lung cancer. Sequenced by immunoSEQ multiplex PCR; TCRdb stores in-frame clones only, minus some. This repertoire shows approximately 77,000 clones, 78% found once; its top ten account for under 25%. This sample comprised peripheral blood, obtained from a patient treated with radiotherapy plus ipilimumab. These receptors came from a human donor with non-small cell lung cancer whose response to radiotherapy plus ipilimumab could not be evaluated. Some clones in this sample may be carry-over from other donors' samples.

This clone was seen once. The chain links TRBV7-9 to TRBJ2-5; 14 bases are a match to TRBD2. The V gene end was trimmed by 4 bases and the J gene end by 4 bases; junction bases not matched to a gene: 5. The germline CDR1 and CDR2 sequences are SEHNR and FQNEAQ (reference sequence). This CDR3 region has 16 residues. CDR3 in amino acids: CASSSRLAGGLETQYF. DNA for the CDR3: TGTGCCAGCAGCTCGAGACTAGCGGGGGGGCTAGAGACCCAGTACTTC.

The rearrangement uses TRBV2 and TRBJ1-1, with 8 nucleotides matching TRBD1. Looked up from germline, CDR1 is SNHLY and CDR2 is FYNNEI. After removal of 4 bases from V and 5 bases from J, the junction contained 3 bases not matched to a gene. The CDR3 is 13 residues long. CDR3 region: CASSGQGTTEAFF. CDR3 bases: TGTGCCAGCAGTGGACAGGGGACGACTGAAGCTTTCTTT.

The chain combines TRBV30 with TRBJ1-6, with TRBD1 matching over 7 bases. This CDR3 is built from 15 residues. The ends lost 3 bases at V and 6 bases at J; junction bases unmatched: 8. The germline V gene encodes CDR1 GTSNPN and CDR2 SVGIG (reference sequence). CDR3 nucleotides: TGTGCCTGGAGGCAGACGGGACAGCCTAATTCACCCCTCCACTTT. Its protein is CAWRQTGQPNSPLHF.

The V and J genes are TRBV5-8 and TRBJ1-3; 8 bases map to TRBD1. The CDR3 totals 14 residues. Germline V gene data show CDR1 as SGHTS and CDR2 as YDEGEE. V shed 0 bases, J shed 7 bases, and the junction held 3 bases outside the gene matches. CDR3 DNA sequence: TGTGCCAGCAGCTTGGGGTACAGGGGGAACACCATATATTTT. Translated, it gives CASSLGYRGNTIYF.

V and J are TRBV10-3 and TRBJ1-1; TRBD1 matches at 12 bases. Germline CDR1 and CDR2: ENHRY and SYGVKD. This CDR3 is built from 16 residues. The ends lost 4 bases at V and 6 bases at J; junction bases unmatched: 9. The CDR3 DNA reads TGTGCCATCAGTGGAAATGCCGGGACAGGGGGCTCTGAAGCTTTCTTT. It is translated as CAISGNAGTGGSEAFF.

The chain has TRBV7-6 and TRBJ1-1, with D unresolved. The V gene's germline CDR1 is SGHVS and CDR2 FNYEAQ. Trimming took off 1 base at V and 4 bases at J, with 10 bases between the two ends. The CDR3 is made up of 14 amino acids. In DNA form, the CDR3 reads TGTGCCAGCAGCTTAGATTCAGGTTTCACTGAAGCTTTCTTT. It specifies CASSLDSGFTEAFF.

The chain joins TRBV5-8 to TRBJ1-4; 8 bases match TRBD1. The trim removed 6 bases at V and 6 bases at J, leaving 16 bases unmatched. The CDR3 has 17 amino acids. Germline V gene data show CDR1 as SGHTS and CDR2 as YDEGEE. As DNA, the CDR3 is TGTGCCAGCACCAGGGGGCCAGGGGGCGCCGAGGATGAAAAACTGTTTTTT. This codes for CASTRGPGGAEDEKLFF.

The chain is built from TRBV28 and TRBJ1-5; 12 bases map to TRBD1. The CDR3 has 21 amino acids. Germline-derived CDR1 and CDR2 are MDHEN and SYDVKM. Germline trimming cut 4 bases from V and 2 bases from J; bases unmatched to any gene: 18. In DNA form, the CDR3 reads TGTGCCAGCAGTTCCCCGCCGTTCGGGACAGGGGGCATATTCGGCAATCAGCCCCAGCATTTT. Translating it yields CASSSPPFGTGGIFGNQPQHF.

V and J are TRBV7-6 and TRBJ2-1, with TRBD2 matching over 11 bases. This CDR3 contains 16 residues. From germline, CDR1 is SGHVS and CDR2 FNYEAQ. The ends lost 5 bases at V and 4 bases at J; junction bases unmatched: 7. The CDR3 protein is CASSDTSGGYYNEQFF. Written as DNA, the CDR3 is TGTGCCAGCAGCGACACTAGCGGGGGTTATTACAATGAGCAGTTCTTC.

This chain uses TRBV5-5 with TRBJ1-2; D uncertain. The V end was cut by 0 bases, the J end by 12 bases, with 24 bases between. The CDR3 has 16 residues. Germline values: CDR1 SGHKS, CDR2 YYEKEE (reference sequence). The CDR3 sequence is CASSLGAFGSLREDTF. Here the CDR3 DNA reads TGTGCCAGCAGCTTGGGAGCGTTCGGCTCCTTACGAGAGGACACCTTC.

The CDR3 loop reads CASSPPGTSREQFF. CDR3 in DNA: TGCGCCAGCAGCCCGCCCGGGACTAGCAGAGAGCAGTTCTTC. The chain employs TRBV4-1 and TRBJ2-1, with 9 bases lining up with TRBD2. The germline gives CDR1 MGHRA, CDR2 YSYEKL. Trimming cost V 4 bases and J 10 bases; bases outside gene matches: 8. This CDR3 has 14 amino acids.

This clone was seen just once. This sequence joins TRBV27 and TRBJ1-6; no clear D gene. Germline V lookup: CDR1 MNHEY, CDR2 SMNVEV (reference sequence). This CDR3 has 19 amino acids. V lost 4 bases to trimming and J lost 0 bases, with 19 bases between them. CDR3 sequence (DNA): TGTGCCAGCAGTTCGAACCGCCAGGTGATGAGCTCCTATAATTCACCCCTCCACTTT. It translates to CASSSNRQVMSSYNSPLHF.

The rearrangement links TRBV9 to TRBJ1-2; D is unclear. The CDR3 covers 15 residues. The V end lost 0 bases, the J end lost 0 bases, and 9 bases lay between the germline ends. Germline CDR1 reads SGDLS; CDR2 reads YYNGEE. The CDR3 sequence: CASSVGGVSNYGYTF. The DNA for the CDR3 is TGTGCCAGCAGCGTAGGCGGAGTATCTAACTATGGCTACACCTTC. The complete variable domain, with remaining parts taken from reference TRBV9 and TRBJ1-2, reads DSGVTQTPKHLITATGQRVTLRCSPRSGDLSVYWYQQSLDQGLQFLIQYYNGEERAKGNILERFSAQQFPDLHSELNLSSLELGDSALYFCASSVGGVSNYGYTFGSGTRLTVV.

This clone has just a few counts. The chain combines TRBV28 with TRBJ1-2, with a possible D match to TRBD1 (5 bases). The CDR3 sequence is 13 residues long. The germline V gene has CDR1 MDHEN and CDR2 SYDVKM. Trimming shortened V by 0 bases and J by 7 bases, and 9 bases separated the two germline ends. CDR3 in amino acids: CASSLWTDVGYTF. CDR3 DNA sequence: TGTGCCAGCAGTTTATGGACAGACGTTGGCTACACCTTC.

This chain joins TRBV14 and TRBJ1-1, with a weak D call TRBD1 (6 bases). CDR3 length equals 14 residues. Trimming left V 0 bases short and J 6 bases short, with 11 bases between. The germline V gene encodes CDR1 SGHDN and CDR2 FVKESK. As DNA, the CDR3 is TGTGCCAGCAGCCAAGAAACAGGGTTATCTGAAGCTTTCTTT. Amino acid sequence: CASSQETGLSEAFF.

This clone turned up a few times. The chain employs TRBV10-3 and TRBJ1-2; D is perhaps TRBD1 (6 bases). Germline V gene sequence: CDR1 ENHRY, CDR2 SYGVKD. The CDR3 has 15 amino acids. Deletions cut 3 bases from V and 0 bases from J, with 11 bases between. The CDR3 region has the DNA TGTGCCATCAGTGAAACAGGGAGGGCTAACTATGGCTACACCTTC. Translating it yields CAISETGRANYGYTF.

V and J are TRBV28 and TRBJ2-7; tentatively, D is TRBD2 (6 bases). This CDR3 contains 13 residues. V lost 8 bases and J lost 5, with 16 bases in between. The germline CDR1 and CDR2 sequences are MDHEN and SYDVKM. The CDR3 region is CASRVAGLHEQYF. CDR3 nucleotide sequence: TGTGCCAGCCGCGTTGCGGGACTCCACGAGCAGTACTTC.

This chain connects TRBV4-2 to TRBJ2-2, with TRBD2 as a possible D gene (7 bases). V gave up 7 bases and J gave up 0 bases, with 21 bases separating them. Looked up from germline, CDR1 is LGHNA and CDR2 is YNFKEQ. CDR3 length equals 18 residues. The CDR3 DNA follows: TGTGCCAGCACCCCTGAGGGAGGGGGGTCAGCGAACACCGGGGAGCTGTTTTTT. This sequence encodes CASTPEGGGSANTGELFF.

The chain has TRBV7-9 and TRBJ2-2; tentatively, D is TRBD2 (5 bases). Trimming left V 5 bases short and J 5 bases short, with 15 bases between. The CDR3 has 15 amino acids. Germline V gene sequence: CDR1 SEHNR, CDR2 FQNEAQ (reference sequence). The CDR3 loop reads CASSPAGPGTGELFF. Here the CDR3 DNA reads TGTGCCAGCAGCCCCGCCGGGCCGGGGACCGGGGAGCTGTTTTTT.

DNA for the CDR3: TGTGCCAGCAGTTACTCCCTTGGCGGAGGCGGAGGCTACACCTTC. It specifies CASSYSLGGGGGYTF. The chain combines TRBV6-5 with TRBJ1-2; the D is unclear. CDR1 and CDR2 from the germline V gene are MNHEY and SVGAGI. V was clipped by 0 bases and J by 8 bases, with 16 bases between them. CDR3 size: 15 residues.

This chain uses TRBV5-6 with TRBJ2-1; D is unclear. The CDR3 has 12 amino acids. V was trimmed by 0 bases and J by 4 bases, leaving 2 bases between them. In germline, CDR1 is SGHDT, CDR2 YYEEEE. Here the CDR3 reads CASSLAYNEQFF. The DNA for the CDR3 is TGTGCCAGCAGCTTGGCTTACAATGAGCAGTTCTTC.

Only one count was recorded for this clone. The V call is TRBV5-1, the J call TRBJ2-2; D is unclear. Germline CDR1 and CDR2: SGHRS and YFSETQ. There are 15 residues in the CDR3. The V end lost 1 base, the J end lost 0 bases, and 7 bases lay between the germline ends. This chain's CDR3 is CASSLNPTNTGELFF. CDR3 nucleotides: TGCGCCAGCAGCTTGAACCCTACGAACACCGGGGAGCTGTTTTTT.

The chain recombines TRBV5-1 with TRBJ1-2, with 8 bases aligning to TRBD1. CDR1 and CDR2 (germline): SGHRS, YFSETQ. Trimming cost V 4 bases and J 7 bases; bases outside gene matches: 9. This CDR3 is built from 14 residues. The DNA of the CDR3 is TGCGCCAGCAGCCCAGCCCAGGGGGCGATTGGCTACACCTTC. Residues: CASSPAQGAIGYTF.